In this sample, the clone carrying this T cell receptor beta chain turned up a few times. What it binds is unknown. Any gene name here is a mouse gene name. Read coverage stops 4 residues before the CDR3 terminus; the germline J gene supplies the remainder. Other DNA sequences in the same sample also yield this CDR3. The authors extracted RNA and reverse transcribed it into cDNA as the sequencing template. Here immunoSEQ multiplex PCR was the method, and the copy in TCRdb shows in-frame clones only, minus some. Observed are around 300,000 clones, no singletons, with the top ten taking 1.2%. Markers used for sorting pooled cutaneous lymph node cells were CD4, CD8alpha, NKG2D, NKG2ACE and others. The data stem from a study of CD8+ T cells in alopecia areata. Across the whole study: C3H/HeJ donors aged about 6-13 months with spontaneous alopecia supplied skin grafted onto roughly 6-10-week-old female C3H/HeJ mice. Study-level points and caveats: Against the mouse data, patients shared TCRs less clearly, possibly for HLA reasons. Lesional scalp, notably in alopecia totalis/universalis, had clonality above that of normal scalp. When scalp samples are sequenced, resident alphabeta T cells of normal skin are also captured.

Trimming removed 0 bases from V and 3 bases from J, with 9 bases in between. The CDR3 extends over 14 amino acids. Germline loops: CDR1 GKSSPN, CDR2 SITVG. Sequenced sample: CD4+ T cells sorted from a lymph node. The chain combines TRBV31 with TRBJ2-1, with D perhaps matching TRBD1 (5 bases). The clonotype was recovered from a C3H/HeJ mouse with alopecia areata. For the strain, the MHC haplotype given is H2-k. The CDR3 DNA, read in part, is TGTGCCTGGAGTCTAGAGGGGAGCTATGCT. It translates to CAWSLEGSYA. The entire CDR3 is CAWSLEGSYAEQFF.